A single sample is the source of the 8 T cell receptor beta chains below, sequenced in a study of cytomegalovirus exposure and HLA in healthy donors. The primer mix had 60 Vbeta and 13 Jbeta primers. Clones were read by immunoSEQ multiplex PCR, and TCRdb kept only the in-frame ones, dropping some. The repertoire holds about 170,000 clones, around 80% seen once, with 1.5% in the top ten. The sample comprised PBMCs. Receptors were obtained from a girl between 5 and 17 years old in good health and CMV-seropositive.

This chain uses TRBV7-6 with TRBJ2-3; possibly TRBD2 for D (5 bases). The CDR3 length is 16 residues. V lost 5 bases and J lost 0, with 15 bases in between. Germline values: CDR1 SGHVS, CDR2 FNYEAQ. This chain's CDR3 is CASSEGTDSSTDTQYF. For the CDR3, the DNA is TGTGCCAGCAGCGAAGGAACGGACTCTAGCACAGATACGCAGTATTTT.

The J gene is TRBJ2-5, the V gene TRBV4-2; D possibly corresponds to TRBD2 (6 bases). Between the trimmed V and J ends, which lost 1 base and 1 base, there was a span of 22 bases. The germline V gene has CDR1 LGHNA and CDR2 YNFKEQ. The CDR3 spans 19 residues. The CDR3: CASSQVDSLAETFQETQYF. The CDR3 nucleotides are TGTGCCAGCAGCCAAGTGGACTCTTTAGCGGAAACCTTCCAAGAGACCCAGTACTTC.

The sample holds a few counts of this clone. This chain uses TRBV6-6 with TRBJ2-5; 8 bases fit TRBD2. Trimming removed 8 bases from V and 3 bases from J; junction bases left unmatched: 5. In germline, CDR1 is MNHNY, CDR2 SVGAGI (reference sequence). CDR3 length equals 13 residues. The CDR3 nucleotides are TGTGCCAGCCAAACTAGCGGAGAAGAGACCCAGTACTTC. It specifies CASQTSGEETQYF.

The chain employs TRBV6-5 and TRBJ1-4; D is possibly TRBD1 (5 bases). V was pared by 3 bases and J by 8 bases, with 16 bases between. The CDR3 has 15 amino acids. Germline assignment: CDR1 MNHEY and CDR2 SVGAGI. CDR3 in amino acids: CASSYIGGEGEKLFF. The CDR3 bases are TGTGCCAGCAGTTATATCGGGGGGGAGGGCGAAAAACTGTTTTTT.

CDR3 nucleotides: TGTGCCTGGTCCGAGGGTGATGGCTACACCTTC. Protein product: CAWSEGDGYTF. This chain connects TRBV30 to TRBJ1-2; no reliable D call. Germline V lookup: CDR1 GTSNPN, CDR2 SVGIG (reference sequence). The CDR3 has 11 residues. V was shortened by 5 bases and J by 6 bases, with 10 bases between the two germline ends.

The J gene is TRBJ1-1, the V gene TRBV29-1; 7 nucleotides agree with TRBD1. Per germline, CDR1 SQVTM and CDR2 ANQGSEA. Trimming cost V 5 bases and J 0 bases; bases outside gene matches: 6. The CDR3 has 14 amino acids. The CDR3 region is CSVTDRAMNTEAFF. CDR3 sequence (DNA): TGCAGCGTTACCGACAGGGCGATGAACACTGAAGCTTTCTTT.

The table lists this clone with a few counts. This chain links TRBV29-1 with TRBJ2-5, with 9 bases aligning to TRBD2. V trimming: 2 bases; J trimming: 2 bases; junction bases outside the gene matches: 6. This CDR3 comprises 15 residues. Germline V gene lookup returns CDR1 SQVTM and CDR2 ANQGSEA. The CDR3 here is CSVETLAGSQETQYF. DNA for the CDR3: TGCAGCGTTGAAACTCTAGCGGGATCTCAAGAGACCCAGTACTTC.

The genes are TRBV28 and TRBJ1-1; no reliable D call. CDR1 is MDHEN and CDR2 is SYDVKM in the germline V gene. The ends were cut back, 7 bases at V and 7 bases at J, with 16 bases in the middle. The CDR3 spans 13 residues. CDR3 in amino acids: CASIPSAPFEAFF. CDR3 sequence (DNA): TGTGCCAGCATACCGAGTGCACCCTTTGAAGCTTTCTTT.